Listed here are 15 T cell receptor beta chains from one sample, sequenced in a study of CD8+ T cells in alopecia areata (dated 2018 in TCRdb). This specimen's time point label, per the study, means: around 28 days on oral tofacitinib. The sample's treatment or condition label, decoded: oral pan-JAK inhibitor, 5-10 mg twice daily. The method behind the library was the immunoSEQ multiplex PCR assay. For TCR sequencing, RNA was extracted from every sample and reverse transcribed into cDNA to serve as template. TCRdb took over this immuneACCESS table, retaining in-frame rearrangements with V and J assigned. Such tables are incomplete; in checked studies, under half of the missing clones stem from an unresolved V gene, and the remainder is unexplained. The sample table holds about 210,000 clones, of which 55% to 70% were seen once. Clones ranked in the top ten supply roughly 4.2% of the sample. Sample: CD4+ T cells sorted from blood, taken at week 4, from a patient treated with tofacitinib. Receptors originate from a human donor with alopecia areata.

The CDR3 nucleotides are TGCGCCAGCAGCCCCGACAGGGAAGGGAACACTGAAGCTTTCTTT. Translated: CASSPDREGNTEAFF. The J gene is TRBJ1-1, the V gene TRBV5-1; TRBD1 matches 7 bases. The CDR3 contains 15 residues. With 4 bases clipped from V and 1 base from J, the junction kept 7 bases outside the gene matches. Germline V gene sequence: CDR1 SGHRS, CDR2 YFSETQ.

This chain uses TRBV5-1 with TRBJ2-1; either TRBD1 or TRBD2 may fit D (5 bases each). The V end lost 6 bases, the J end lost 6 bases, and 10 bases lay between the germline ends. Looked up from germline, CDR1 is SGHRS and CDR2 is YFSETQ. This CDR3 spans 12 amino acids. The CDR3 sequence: CASKEGLNEQFF. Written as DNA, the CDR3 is TGCGCCAGCAAAGAGGGGCTCAATGAGCAGTTCTTC.

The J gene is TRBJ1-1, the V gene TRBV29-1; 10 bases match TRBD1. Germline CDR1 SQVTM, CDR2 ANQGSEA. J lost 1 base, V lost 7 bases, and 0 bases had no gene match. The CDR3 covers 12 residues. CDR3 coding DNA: TGCAGCGGGACAGGGGGGAACACTGAAGCTTTCTTT. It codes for CSGTGGNTEAFF.

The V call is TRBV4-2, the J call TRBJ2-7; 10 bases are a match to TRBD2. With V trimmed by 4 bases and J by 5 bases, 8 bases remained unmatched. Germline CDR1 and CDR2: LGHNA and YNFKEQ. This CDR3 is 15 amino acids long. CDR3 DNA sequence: TGTGCCAGCAGCCGCGGAGCGGGGGGGGTCGACGAGCAGTACTTC. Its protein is CASSRGAGGVDEQYF.

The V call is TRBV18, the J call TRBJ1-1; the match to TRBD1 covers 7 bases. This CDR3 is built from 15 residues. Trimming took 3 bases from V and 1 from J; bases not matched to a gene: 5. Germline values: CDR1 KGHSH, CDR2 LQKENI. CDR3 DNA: TGTGCCAGCTCACCGAGACAGGGAGGGAACACTGAAGCTTTCTTT. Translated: CASSPRQGGNTEAFF.

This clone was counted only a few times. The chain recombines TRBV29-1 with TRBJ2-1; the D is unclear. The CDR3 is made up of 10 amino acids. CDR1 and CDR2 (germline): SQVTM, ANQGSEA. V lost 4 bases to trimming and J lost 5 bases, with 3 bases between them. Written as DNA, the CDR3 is TGCAGCGTTGGGAACAATGAGCAGTTCTTC. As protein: CSVGNNEQFF.

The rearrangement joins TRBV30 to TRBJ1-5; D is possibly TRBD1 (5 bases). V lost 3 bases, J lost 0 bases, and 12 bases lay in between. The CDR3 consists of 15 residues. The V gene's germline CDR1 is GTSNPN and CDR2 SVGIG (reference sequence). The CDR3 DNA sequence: TGTGCCTGGAGCCCCGGGGGGAATAGCAATCAGCCCCAGCATTTT. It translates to CAWSPGGNSNQPQHF.

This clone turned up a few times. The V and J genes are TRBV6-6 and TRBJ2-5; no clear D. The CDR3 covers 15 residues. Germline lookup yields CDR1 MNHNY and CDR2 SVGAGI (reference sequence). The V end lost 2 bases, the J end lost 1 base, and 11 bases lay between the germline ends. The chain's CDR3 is CASSYNLRSQETQYF. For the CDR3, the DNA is TGTGCCAGCAGTTACAATCTCCGGTCCCAAGAGACCCAGTACTTC.

DNA of the CDR3: TGTGCCTGGAGGGGCAGGGAGAACTATGGCTACACCTTC. The encoded protein is CAWRGRENYGYTF. The V gene is TRBV30, the J gene TRBJ1-2; a possible D gene is TRBD1 (5 bases). From germline, CDR1 is GTSNPN and CDR2 SVGIG (reference sequence). The CDR3 spans 13 residues. V gave up 3 bases and J gave up 2 bases, with 10 bases separating them.

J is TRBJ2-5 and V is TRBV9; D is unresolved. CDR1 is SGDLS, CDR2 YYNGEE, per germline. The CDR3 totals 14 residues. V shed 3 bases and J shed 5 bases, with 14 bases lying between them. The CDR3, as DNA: TGTGCCAGCAGCGGTGGTAGCTCCCATGAGACCCAGTACTTC. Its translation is CASSGGSSHETQYF. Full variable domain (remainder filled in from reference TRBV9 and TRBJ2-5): DSGVTQTPKHLITATGQRVTLRCSPRSGDLSVYWYQQSLDQGLQFLIQYYNGEERAKGNILERFSAQQFPDLHSELNLSSLELGDSALYFCASSGGSSHETQYFGPGTRLLVL.

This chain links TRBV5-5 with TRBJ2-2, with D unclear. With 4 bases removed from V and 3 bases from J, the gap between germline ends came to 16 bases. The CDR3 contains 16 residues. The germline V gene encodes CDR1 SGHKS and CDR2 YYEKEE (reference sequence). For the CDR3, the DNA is TGTGCCAGCAGCCAAGATCGGGCAGCCGACACCGGGGAGCTGTTTTTT. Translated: CASSQDRAADTGELFF.

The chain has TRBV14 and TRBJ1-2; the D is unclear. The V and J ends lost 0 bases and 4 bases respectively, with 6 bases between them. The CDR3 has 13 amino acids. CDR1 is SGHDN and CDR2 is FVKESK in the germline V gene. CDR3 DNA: TGTGCCAGCAGCCAAGACAGGACCTATGGCTACACCTTC. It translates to CASSQDRTYGYTF. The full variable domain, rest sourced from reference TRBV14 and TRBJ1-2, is EAGVTQFPSHSVIEKGQTVTLRCDPISGHDNLYWYRRVMGKEIKFLLHFVKESKQDESGMPNNRFLAERTGGTYSTLKVQPAELEDSGVYFCASSQDRTYGYTFGSGTRLTVV.

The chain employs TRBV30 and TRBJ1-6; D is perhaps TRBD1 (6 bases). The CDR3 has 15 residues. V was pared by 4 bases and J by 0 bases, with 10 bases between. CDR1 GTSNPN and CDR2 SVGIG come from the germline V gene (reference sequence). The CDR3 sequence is CAWKGTPSYNSPLHF. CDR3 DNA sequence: TGTGCCTGGAAGGGGACACCCTCCTATAATTCACCCCTCCACTTT.

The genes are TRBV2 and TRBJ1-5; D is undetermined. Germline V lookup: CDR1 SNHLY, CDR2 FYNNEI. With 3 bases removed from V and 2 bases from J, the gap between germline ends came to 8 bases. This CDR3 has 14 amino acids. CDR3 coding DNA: TGTGCCAGCAGTGATCAGGTCGGCAATCAGCCCCAGCATTTT. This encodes CASSDQVGNQPQHF.

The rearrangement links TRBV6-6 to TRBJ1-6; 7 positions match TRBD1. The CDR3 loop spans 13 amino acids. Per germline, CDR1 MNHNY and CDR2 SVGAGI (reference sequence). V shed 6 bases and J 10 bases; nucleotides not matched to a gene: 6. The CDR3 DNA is TGTGCCAGCAGCCAGGGGGATCTCTCACCCCTCCACTTT. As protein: CASSQGDLSPLHF.